Listed here are 9 T cell receptor beta chains from one sample, sequenced in a study of blood T cell repertoires in COVID-19. The method was immunoSEQ multiplex PCR; TCRdb's version includes in-frame clones alone and lacks a portion of them. The sample carries roughly 400,000 clones, around 87% recorded once. Sequencing was done on a sample of PBMCs or T cells enriched from blood (not recorded which). Receptors were obtained from a woman between 45 and 60 years old who had recovered from COVID-19.

CDR3 region: CASSLAYPYGYTF. In DNA, the CDR3 is TGTGCCAGCAGTTTAGCCTACCCATATGGCTACACCTTC. The chain couples TRBV28 to TRBJ1-2; D not resolved. From germline, CDR1 is MDHEN and CDR2 SYDVKM. The CDR3 has 13 amino acids. Trimming took off 2 bases at V and 5 bases at J, with 9 bases between the two ends.

The chain combines TRBV15 with TRBJ1-3, with 9 nucleotides matching TRBD1. The ends lost 3 bases at V and 4 bases at J; junction bases unmatched: 4. This CDR3 spans 15 amino acids. Germline CDR1 and CDR2: LNHNV and YYDKDF (reference sequence). CDR3 sequence (DNA): TGTGCCACCAGCAGTAACAGGGGGCAAGGAAACACCATATATTTT. This codes for CATSSNRGQGNTIYF. Variable domain in full (rest from reference TRBV15 and TRBJ1-3): DAMVIQNPRYQVTQFGKPVTLSCSQTLNHNVMYWYQQKSSQAPKLLFHYYDKDFNNEADTPDNFQSRRPNTSFCFLDIRSPGLGDTAMYLCATSSNRGQGNTIYFGEGSWLTVV.

This CDR3 is CASSTGTAFNQPQHF. The DNA for the CDR3 is TGTGCCAGTAGCACCGGGACTGCTTTTAATCAGCCCCAGCATTTT. V and J are TRBV19 and TRBJ1-5; TRBD1 is a possible D gene (5 bases). The CDR3 totals 15 residues. The germline V gene encodes CDR1 LNHDA and CDR2 SQIVND (reference sequence). Trimming removed 6 bases at V and 4 bases at J, with 16 bases between.

The chain couples TRBV7-2 to TRBJ2-7; 15 positions agree with TRBD2. This CDR3 comprises 17 residues. The V gene end was trimmed by 5 bases and the J gene end by 5 bases; junction bases not matched to a gene: 10. Germline V gene data show CDR1 as SGHTA and CDR2 as FQGNSA. The CDR3 DNA reads TGTGCCAGCAGCGCCCGGACTAGCGGGGGGGCCTGGGACGAGCAGTACTTC. Its translation: CASSARTSGGAWDEQYF. Using reference TRBV7-2 and TRBJ2-7 for the parts outside the CDR3, the full variable domain is GAGVSQSPSNKVTEKGKDVELRCDPISGHTALYWYRQSLGQGLEFLIYFQGNSAPDKSGLPSDRFSAERTGGSVSTLTIQRTQQEDSAVYLCASSARTSGGAWDEQYFGPGTRLTVT.

This clone was detected once. V gene TRBV7-8 combines with J gene TRBJ1-2, with no clear D. The ends were cut back, 5 bases at V and 7 bases at J, with 11 bases in the middle. Germline CDR1 SGHVS, CDR2 FQNEAQ. CDR3 length: 12 residues. The CDR3 DNA follows: TGTGCCAGCAGCCCCACGGGTCGTGGCTACACCTTC. Its translation: CASSPTGRGYTF.

The chain uses TRBV2 and TRBJ1-2; possibly TRBD1 for D (6 bases). Germline CDR1 SNHLY, CDR2 FYNNEI. This CDR3 spans 14 amino acids. The ends were cut back, 4 bases at V and 5 bases at J, with 14 bases in the middle. The CDR3 DNA follows: TGTGCCAGCAGTGCGCAGGGGCCTGGATATGGCTACACCTTC. The encoded protein is CASSAQGPGYGYTF.

The rearrangement uses TRBV5-8 and TRBJ2-1, with D possibly being TRBD2 (6 bases). V lost 4 bases, J lost 5 bases, and 13 bases lay in between. This CDR3 is built from 14 residues. Germline assignment: CDR1 SGHTS and CDR2 YDEGEE. The DNA for the CDR3 is TGTGCCAGCAGCAAGCGGGCCAACAACAATGAGCAGTTCTTC. The encoded protein is CASSKRANNNEQFF.

V is TRBV7-9 and J is TRBJ1-1, with 8 bases fitting TRBD1. The CDR3 runs to 14 residues. Germline V CDR1 and CDR2: SEHNR, FQNEAQ (reference sequence). With V trimmed by 5 bases and J by 6 bases, 8 bases remained unmatched. The CDR3 here is CASSPDREESEAFF. CDR3 bases: TGTGCCAGCAGCCCGGACAGGGAGGAGTCTGAAGCTTTCTTT. The entire variable domain, with the rest obtained from reference TRBV7-9 and TRBJ1-1, is as follows: DTGVSQNPRHKITKRGQNVTFRCDPISEHNRLYWYRQTLGQGPEFLTYFQNEAQLEKSRLLSDRFSAERPKGSFSTLEIQRTEQGDSAMYLCASSPDREESEAFFGQGTRLTVV.

The rearrangement links TRBV30 to TRBJ2-7, with 7 bases lining up with TRBD1. Germline lookup yields CDR1 GTSNPN and CDR2 SVGIG (reference sequence). This CDR3 has 13 amino acids. The junction had 11 bases not matched to a gene; V was cut back by 6 bases and J by 6 bases. CDR3 nucleotides: TGTGCCTGTTGTGAGACAGGGATCGGCGAGCAGTACTTC. It codes for CACCETGIGEQYF.